Shown below are 26 T cell receptor beta chains from a single sample sequenced in a study of beta chain features in type 1 diabetes. Expressed TCRB transcripts were sequenced, since all the RNA that had been isolated was reverse transcribed. Method: immunoSEQ multiplex PCR; TCRdb's copy keeps in-frame clones and lacks some. Of about 410,000 clones in the sample, 14% were seen once. The sample taken for sequencing was naive CD4+ T cells from blood. These receptors all stem from a man aged 30 to 45 in good health.

As to this clone: The sample contains more than one DNA sequence encoding this CDR3. The chain employs TRBV18 and TRBJ2-3, with 8 bases lining up with TRBD2. Germline V gene sequence: CDR1 KGHSH, CDR2 LQKENI. Trimming removed 3 bases from V and 3 bases from J; junction bases left unmatched: 2. This CDR3 is built from 14 residues. The chain's CDR3 is CASSPGLVTDTQYF. As DNA, the CDR3 is TGTGCCAGCTCACCGGGACTAGTTACAGATACGCAGTATTTT.

This clone was seen more than once but under ten times. The CDR3 spells CASSEGLALSNEQFF. CDR3 nucleotide sequence: TGTGCCAGCAGTGAGGGACTAGCGTTGAGCAATGAGCAGTTCTTC. The chain is built from TRBV25-1 and TRBJ2-1; 10 bases fit TRBD2. This CDR3 contains 15 residues. In germline, CDR1 is MGHDK, CDR2 SYGVNS. J was trimmed by 6 bases and V by 3 bases; bases with no gene match: 5.

The genes are TRBV9 and TRBJ2-1; 9 bases are shared with TRBD2. This CDR3 region has 17 residues. J was trimmed by 3 bases and V by 0 bases; bases with no gene match: 7. Per germline, CDR1 SGDLS and CDR2 YYNGEE. CDR3 DNA sequence: TGTGCCAGCAGCGTAGGGGGACTAGCCAGGTACTACAATGAGCAGTTCTTC. It yields the protein CASSVGGLARYYNEQFF.

This sequence joins TRBV7-2 and TRBJ2-5; D gene ambiguous. The CDR3 runs to 13 residues. Trimming left V 5 bases short and J 2 bases short, with 9 bases between. Germline V CDR1 and CDR2: SGHTA, FQGNSA. CDR3 DNA sequence: TGTGCCAGCAGCCCTCAATTACAAGAGACCCAGTACTTC. Residues: CASSPQLQETQYF.

In its sample, this clone was seen a few times. The V gene is TRBV14, the J gene TRBJ2-2, with D unresolved. The CDR3 contains 13 residues. CDR1 and CDR2 from the germline V gene are SGHDN and FVKESK. V gave up 4 bases and J gave up 6 bases, with 9 bases separating them. CDR3 residues: CASSLTGPGELFF. The CDR3 DNA is TGTGCCAGCAGCCTGACCGGCCCCGGGGAGCTGTTTTTT.

The V and J genes are TRBV18 and TRBJ2-7; 8 bases align to TRBD1. The junction had 6 bases not matched to a gene; V was cut back by 4 bases and J by 4 bases. From germline, CDR1 is KGHSH and CDR2 LQKENI. The CDR3 length is 14 residues. The CDR3 DNA follows: TGTGCCAGCTCACGACCGGGACAGGTATACGAGCAGTACGTC. Translation: CASSRPGQVYEQYV.

The genes are TRBV21-1 and TRBJ2-5; the DNA was not used to check the table's D call, TRBD2. TRBV21-1 is deemed a pseudogene. This CDR3 has 15 residues. CDR3: CASEGKTSGKETQYF. CDR3 DNA sequence: TGTGCCAGCGAAGGAAAGACTAGCGGCAAAGAGACCCAGTACTTC.

The J gene is TRBJ1-5, the V gene TRBV30; 7 bases line up with TRBD1. CDR1 GTSNPN and CDR2 SVGIG come from the germline V gene (reference sequence). V lost 6 bases to trimming and J lost 6 bases; unmatched junction nucleotides: 11. The CDR3 is 14 residues long. The CDR3 nucleotides read TGTGCCTGCGCGAGACAGGGACCGGCTCAGCCCCAGCATTTT. It translates to CACARQGPAQPQHF. Looking up the rest from reference TRBV30 and TRBJ1-5 gives the full variable domain: SQTIHQWPATLVQPVGSPLSLECTVEGTSNPNLYWYRQAAGRGLQLLFYSVGIGQISSEVPQNLSASRPQDRQFILSSKKLLLSDSGFYLCACARQGPAQPQHFGDGTRLSIL.

This clone was observed a handful of times. CDR3 amino acids: CATSRDYPSSYEQYV. In DNA, the CDR3 is TGTGCCACCAGCAGAGATTATCCCAGCTCCTACGAGCAGTACGTC. The chain uses TRBV15 and TRBJ2-7; no reliable D call. CDR1 and CDR2 (germline): LNHNV, YYDKDF (reference sequence). The V end was cut by 0 bases, the J end by 0 bases, with 9 bases between. There are 15 residues in the CDR3.

Of note for this clone: Within the sample, other DNA sequences also encode this same CDR3. The CDR3: CASSVGQGAETQYF. CDR3 coding DNA: TGTGCCAGCAGCGTAGGGCAGGGGGCAGAGACCCAGTACTTC. The rearrangement joins TRBV9 to TRBJ2-5; 8 bases are shared with TRBD1. This CDR3 contains 14 residues. With 0 bases clipped from V and 4 bases from J, the junction kept 2 bases outside the gene matches. Germline CDR1 and CDR2: SGDLS and YYNGEE.

This clone was picked up a small number of times. This sequence joins TRBV11-3 and TRBJ2-5; no firm D call. This CDR3 has 18 amino acids. Trimming took off 5 bases at V and 1 base at J, with 23 bases between the two ends. The germline gives CDR1 SGHNT, CDR2 YENEEA. CDR3 coding DNA: TGTGCCAGCAGCCCTAAGATGGTACTACCTCACCGCCAAGAGACCCAGTACTTC. It encodes CASSPKMVLPHRQETQYF.

The V gene is TRBV7-8, the J gene TRBJ2-5, with 11 bases aligning to TRBD1. Germline CDR1 is SGHVS and CDR2 is FQNEAQ. This CDR3 is 16 amino acids long. With 6 bases clipped from V and 4 bases from J, the junction kept 10 bases outside the gene matches. The CDR3 nucleotides are TGTGCCAGCAGTTACACACGGACAGGGGGCAGAGAGACCCAGTACTTC. As protein: CASSYTRTGGRETQYF.

The chain carries TRBV7-6 and TRBJ1-5; a possible D gene is TRBD1 (5 bases). The CDR3 extends over 13 amino acids. Germline V gene sequence: CDR1 SGHVS, CDR2 FNYEAQ. Trimming cost V 4 bases and J 5 bases, with 9 bases left between them. DNA of the CDR3: TGTGCCAGCAGCTCAGGGTTGGATCAGCCCCAGCATTTT. Its translation is CASSSGLDQPQHF. Based on the CDR3 plus reference TRBV7-6 and TRBJ1-5, the full variable domain is GAGVSQSPRYKVTKRGQDVALRCDPISGHVSLYWYRQALGQGPEFLTYFNYEAQQDKSGLPNDRFSAERPEGSISTLTIQRTEQRDSAMYRCASSSGLDQPQHFGDGTRLSIL.

The chain recombines TRBV6-6 with TRBJ2-5; weak D call: TRBD1 (6 bases). Trimming removed 1 base from V and 5 bases from J, with 14 bases in between. CDR3 length: 15 residues. Per germline, CDR1 MNHNY and CDR2 SVGAGI (reference sequence). The CDR3, as DNA: TGTGCCAGCAGTTACTTCGGACAGAAAGGCGAGACCCAGTACTTC. Residues: CASSYFGQKGETQYF.

This clone has a handful of counts. The chain carries TRBV15 and TRBJ2-4; 13 bases are a match to TRBD2. This CDR3 is 18 amino acids long. Trimming removed 2 bases from V and 2 bases from J; junction bases left unmatched: 6. From germline, CDR1 is LNHNV and CDR2 YYDKDF (reference sequence). The DNA for the CDR3 is TGTGCCACCAGCAGACCCGGACTAGCGGGGGCAACCAAAAACATTCAGTACTTC. Protein product: CATSRPGLAGATKNIQYF.

The gene calls are TRBV5-1 and TRBJ2-1; 10 nucleotides agree with TRBD2. The CDR3 sequence is 15 residues long. With V trimmed by 3 bases and J by 5 bases, 5 bases remained unmatched. Germline V CDR1 and CDR2: SGHRS, YFSETQ. CDR3: CASSSLAGVNNEQFF. CDR3 bases: TGCGCCAGCAGCTCGCTAGCGGGGGTCAACAATGAGCAGTTCTTC.

This clone was observed a handful of times. The chain combines TRBV30 with TRBJ1-2; no clear D. The CDR3 is made up of 14 amino acids. Germline values: CDR1 GTSNPN, CDR2 SVGIG (reference sequence). V gave up 0 bases and J gave up 4 bases, with 12 bases separating them. CDR3: CAWSVDGVRYGYTF. In nucleotides, the CDR3 is TGTGCCTGGAGTGTAGATGGTGTGCGCTATGGCTACACCTTC. Drawing the rest from reference TRBV30 and TRBJ1-2, the complete variable domain is SQTIHQWPATLVQPVGSPLSLECTVEGTSNPNLYWYRQAAGRGLQLLFYSVGIGQISSEVPQNLSASRPQDRQFILSSKKLLLSDSGFYLCAWSVDGVRYGYTFGSGTRLTVV.

This clone was observed a few times. The V and J genes are TRBV7-9 and TRBJ1-1; D call uncertain. CDR1 is SEHNR, CDR2 FQNEAQ, per germline (reference sequence). V dropped 1 base and J dropped 7 bases, with 13 bases sitting between them. CDR3 size: 14 residues. CDR3 loop: CASSLDTPTSEAFF. The CDR3 DNA reads as TGTGCCAGCAGCTTAGACACGCCAACCAGTGAAGCTTTCTTT.

This clone was seen more than once but under ten times. This sequence joins TRBV7-9 and TRBJ2-2; 11 positions agree with TRBD1. The germline CDR1 and CDR2 sequences are SEHNR and FQNEAQ (reference sequence). J was trimmed by 5 bases and V by 5 bases; bases with no gene match: 4. CDR3 length: 15 amino acids. The CDR3 DNA is TGTGCCAGCAGCCCCGGGACAGGGGGGACCGGGGAGCTGTTTTTT. This translates into CASSPGTGGTGELFF.

This rearrangement joins TRBV6-5 to TRBJ1-2, with TRBD1 matching over 10 bases. V was pared by 6 bases and J by 13 bases, with 11 bases of the junction left unmatched. The CDR3 is made up of 13 amino acids. Germline-derived CDR1 and CDR2 are MNHEY and SVGAGI. Here the CDR3 DNA reads TGTGCCAGCAGCGGGACAGGGGCAAAGGAAAGCACCTTC. Encoded protein: CASSGTGAKESTF.

About this clone: The conserved closing phenylalanine or tryptophan is absent in this CDR3, likely reflecting a read error. It is unclear where the CDR3 begins or ends on the DNA, so no DNA is shown, and the CDR3 is as TCRdb lists it. This sequence joins TRBV21-1 and TRBJ1-2; TRBD1 is the table's D call and was not checked against the DNA. TRBV21-1 is a documented pseudogene. The CDR3 adds up to 10 amino acids, both ends counted. The CDR3: CASSKTATGE.

This chain joins TRBV7-3 and TRBJ2-3, with 7 nucleotides matching TRBD2. The CDR3 consists of 16 residues. Trimming cost V 2 bases and J 2 bases; bases outside gene matches: 7. Looked up from germline, CDR1 is SGHTA and CDR2 is FQGTGA. CDR3 protein: CASSLGLAAVTDTQYF. The CDR3 region has the DNA TGTGCCAGCAGCTTAGGCCTAGCGGCCGTCACAGATACGCAGTATTTT. Variable domain in full (rest from reference TRBV7-3 and TRBJ2-3): GAGVSQTPSNKVTEKGKYVELRCDPISGHTALYWYRQSLGQGPEFLIYFQGTGAADDSGLPNDRFFAVRPEGSVSTLKIQRTERGDSAVYLCASSLGLAAVTDTQYFGPGTRLTVL.

This clone showed up just a few times. V is TRBV29-1 and J is TRBJ2-7, with D uncertain. CDR3 length: 11 residues. V gave up 6 bases and J gave up 2 bases, with 8 bases separating them. Germline V gives CDR1 SQVTM, CDR2 ANQGSEA. CDR3 sequence reads: CSVGWTYEQYF. In DNA, the CDR3 is TGCAGCGTGGGGTGGACCTACGAGCAGTACTTC.

Comment on this clone: A read error may produce the germline difference seen at one junction end. The chain is built from TRBV7-8 and TRBJ2-6; maybe TRBD2 (5 bases). The CDR3 is made up of 14 amino acids. Germline loops: CDR1 SGHVS, CDR2 FQNEAQ. CDR3 bases: TGTGCCAGCAGCCTAGCTCCCGGGGCCAACGTCCTGACTTTC. It translates to CASSLAPGANVLTF.

This clone appeared a few times. This chain links TRBV4-3 with TRBJ2-7; 7 positions agree with TRBD1. The junction had 0 bases not matched to a gene; V was cut back by 1 base and J by 0 bases. The CDR3 consists of 14 residues. The germline gives CDR1 LGHNA, CDR2 YSLEER. The DNA of the CDR3 is TGCGCCAGCAGCCAAGCAGGGGGCTCCTACGAGCAGTACTTC. This encodes CASSQAGGSYEQYF.

J is TRBJ2-1 and V is TRBV20-1, with no clear D. V lost 5 bases to trimming and J lost 7 bases, with 6 bases between them. The V gene's germline CDR1 is DFQATT and CDR2 SNEGSKA (reference sequence). The CDR3 sequence is 10 residues long. CDR3 in amino acids: CSAWGNEQFF. The CDR3 coding sequence is TGCAGTGCTTGGGGAAATGAGCAGTTCTTC.